These 17 T cell receptor beta chains originate from one sample sequenced in a study of Graves' ophthalmopathy and Graves' hyperthyroidism. Beta-chain TCR CDR3 regions were amplified from RNA transcripts. The workflow started with a first-round RT-PCR run with HTBI primers and then moved on to a second-round multiplex PCR. TCRdb re-called the multiplex PCR reads with MiXCR, one entry per CDR3 protein. The profile shows roughly 50,000 distinct CDR3 sequences, under 55% of them singletons. The sequenced material came from peripheral blood. Source of these receptors: an adult woman with Graves' ophthalmopathy.

This clonotype was observed at least ten times. The chain employs TRBV4-1 and TRBJ2-1, with D possibly being TRBD2 (5 bases). V lost 1 base, J lost 4 bases, and 11 bases lay in between. CDR1 is MGHRA and CDR2 is YSYEKL in the germline V gene. CDR3 length: 15 amino acids. The CDR3 protein is CASSQVEGRYNEQFF. CDR3 bases: TGCGCCAGCAGCCAAGTAGAGGGCCGTTACAATGAGCAGTTCTTC.

The chain employs TRBV20-1 and TRBJ2-5; D may be TRBD1 (6 bases). The CDR3 contains 10 residues. The germline V gene has CDR1 DFQATT and CDR2 SNEGSKA (reference sequence). The CDR3 DNA reads as TGCAGCGTAGGGGGAAAGGGCCAGTACTTC. Translation gives CSVGGKGQYF.

At least ten counts were recorded for this clonotype. The V call is TRBV28, the J call TRBJ1-1; 7 nucleotides agree with TRBD1. This CDR3 has 12 amino acids. V gave up 6 bases and J gave up 7 bases; unmatched junction bases: 5. Per the germline V gene, CDR1 is MDHEN and CDR2 is SYDVKM. The chain's CDR3 is CASSLQGYEAFF. The CDR3 DNA reads as TGTGCCAGCAGCCTACAGGGGTATGAAGCTTTCTTT.

This clonotype was counted a single time. One end of the junction is discordant with germline, which a read error may explain. J is TRBJ2-1 and V is TRBV19, with D possibly matching TRBD2 (5 bases). Germline V gives CDR1 LNHDA, CDR2 SQIVND (reference sequence). The length of the CDR3 is 19 residues. In DNA, the CDR3 is TGTGTCAGTAGCCCTAGCAGGAGAATGACCCAATATACCTACAATGAGCAGTTCTTC. This encodes CVSSPSRRMTQYTYNEQFF.

This clonotype was recorded at least ten times. This chain uses TRBV20-1 with TRBJ2-1; 7 bases match TRBD2. The CDR3 loop spans 14 amino acids. J was trimmed by 4 bases and V by 4 bases; bases with no gene match: 7. Germline V gene sequence: CDR1 DFQATT, CDR2 SNEGSKA (reference sequence). This CDR3 is CSANGEGGYNEQFF. Written as DNA, the CDR3 is TGCAGTGCTAATGGGGAGGGCGGGTACAATGAGCAGTTCTTC.

The count of this clonotype is one. The V and J genes are TRBV20-1 and TRBJ2-5; TRBD1 matches at 7 bases. The CDR3 sequence is 12 residues long. The junction had 5 bases not matched to a gene; V was cut back by 7 bases and J by 3 bases. CDR1 and CDR2 from the germline V gene are DFQATT and SNEGSKA (reference sequence). The CDR3 DNA is TGCAGTGTTACAGGGGATAAAGAGACCCAGTACTTC. This sequence encodes CSVTGDKETQYF.

The V call is TRBV11-1, the J call TRBJ2-7; 10 nucleotides match TRBD2. The trim removed 5 bases at V and 4 bases at J, leaving 2 bases unmatched. CDR3 length equals 13 residues. The germline gives CDR1 SGHAT, CDR2 FQDESV (reference sequence). CDR3: CASSRTSGYEQYF. As DNA, the CDR3 is TGTGCCAGCAGCCGGACTAGCGGATACGAGCAGTACTTC.

This clonotype came up once. The V and J genes are TRBV5-1 and TRBJ2-1; 8 nucleotides align to TRBD1. V dropped 5 bases and J dropped 7; count of bases not matched to a gene: 11. The length of the CDR3 is 15 residues. Per the germline V gene, CDR1 is SGHRS and CDR2 is YFSETQ. In DNA, the CDR3 is TGCGCCAGCAGTCCGGACAGGGTAGGTCCTAATGAGCAGTTCTTC. Protein: CASSPDRVGPNEQFF. Combining the CDR3 with reference TRBV5-1 and TRBJ2-1 gives the whole variable domain KAGVTQTPRYLIKTRGQQVTLSCSPISGHRSVSWYQQTPGQGLQFLFEYFSETQRNKGNFPGRFSGRQFSNSRSEMNVSTLELGDSALYLCASSPDRVGPNEQFFGPGTRLTVL.

A word on this clonotype: The CDR3 carries no conserved terminal phenylalanine or tryptophan, so it likely arises from a read error. The V call is TRBV20-1, the J call TRBJ2-5; unclear D gene. Germline V CDR1 and CDR2: DFQATT, SNEGSKA (reference sequence). The CDR3 covers 10 residues. Between the trimmed V and J ends, which lost 3 bases and 5 bases, there was a span of 4 bases. The CDR3 loop is CSASGETQYR. As DNA, the CDR3 is TGCAGTGCTAGTGGCGAGACCCAGTACCGC.

This clonotype was seen only a few times. DNA for the CDR3: TGTGCCTGGACTCCGGAAAGCTCCTACAATGAGCAGTTCTTC. Protein product: CAWTPESSYNEQFF. The chain uses TRBV30 and TRBJ2-1; no reliable D call. The CDR3 covers 14 residues. Trimming removed 4 bases from V and 0 bases from J, with 10 bases in between. Germline CDR1 is GTSNPN and CDR2 is SVGIG (reference sequence). The entire variable domain, with the rest obtained from reference TRBV30 and TRBJ2-1, is as follows: SQTIHQWPATLVQPVGSPLSLECTVEGTSNPNLYWYRQAAGRGLQLLFYSVGIGQISSEVPQNLSASRPQDRQFILSSKKLLLSDSGFYLCAWTPESSYNEQFFGPGTRLTVL.

As to this clonotype: At one end, the junction sequence differs from germline, possibly due to a read error. V gene TRBV7-8 combines with J gene TRBJ2-7; D unclear. CDR3 length: 15 residues. Germline V lookup: CDR1 SGHVS, CDR2 FQNEAQ. CDR3 region: CTSSSPGENLYEQYF. In DNA, the CDR3 is TGTACCAGCAGTTCCCCGGGTGAAAACCTCTACGAGCAGTACTTC.

The rearrangement links TRBV20-1 to TRBJ2-3; weak D call: TRBD1 (5 bases). Germline V gene sequence: CDR1 DFQATT, CDR2 SNEGSKA (reference sequence). Trimming shortened V by 6 bases and J by 3 bases, and 10 bases separated the two germline ends. The CDR3 sequence is 12 residues long. CDR3 amino acids: CSANPGTDTQYF. In nucleotides, the CDR3 is TGCAGTGCCAACCCAGGGACAGATACGCAGTATTTT.

This clonotype was picked up many times. The J gene is TRBJ1-3, the V gene TRBV6-5; TRBD1 might be the D (5 bases). CDR3 length: 14 residues. The germline V gene encodes CDR1 MNHEY and CDR2 SVGAGI. Trimming left V 6 bases short and J 0 bases short, with 9 bases between. The CDR3 protein is CASRDRYSGNTIYF. CDR3 DNA: TGTGCCAGCAGAGACAGATACTCTGGAAACACCATATATTTT.

Sample share makes this clonotype medium-sized. CDR3 in DNA: TGTGCCACCAGTGATTTCAAAACCGATGGTAACAATGAGCAGTTCTTC. This codes for CATSDFKTDGNNEQFF. The chain is built from TRBV24-1 and TRBJ2-1; no clear D gene. This CDR3 contains 16 residues. CDR1 and CDR2 from the germline V gene are KGHDR and SFDVKD. Trimming shortened V by 1 base and J by 5 bases, and 14 bases separated the two germline ends.

This clonotype was seen many times. The chain is built from TRBV6-4 and TRBJ2-5; D not certain. V was clipped by 6 bases and J by 2 bases, with 4 bases between them. This CDR3 contains 11 residues. From germline, CDR1 is MRHNA and CDR2 SNTAGT. CDR3: CASSQQETQYF. CDR3 bases: TGTGCCAGCAGCCAACAAGAGACCCAGTACTTC.

This chain connects TRBV7-9 to TRBJ1-4; TRBD1 matches 7 bases. The CDR3 is 13 amino acids. The V gene end was trimmed by 5 bases and the J gene end by 7 bases; junction bases not matched to a gene: 4. In germline, CDR1 is SEHNR, CDR2 FQNEAQ (reference sequence). CDR3 in amino acids: CASSADRVEKLFF. CDR3 nucleotides: TGTGCCAGCAGCGCAGACAGGGTTGAAAAACTGTTTTTT.

The rearrangement joins TRBV2 to TRBJ2-4, with 10 positions matching TRBD1. Germline loops: CDR1 SNHLY, CDR2 FYNNEI. The CDR3 runs 15 residues. The trim removed 3 bases at V and 3 bases at J, leaving 2 bases unmatched. CDR3 in amino acids: CASSERTGGKNIQYF. CDR3 sequence (DNA): TGTGCCAGCAGTGAGAGGACAGGGGGCAAAAACATTCAGTACTTC.